A selection of T cell receptor beta chains follows, all from one sample in a study of blood T cell repertoires in COVID-19. Generated by immunoSEQ multiplex PCR, the TCRdb table keeps only in-frame clones and is missing some. The sample carries about 110,000 clones, roughly 80% recorded once. The sample taken for sequencing was peripheral blood. These receptors originate from a man aged 45-60 years with acute or convalescent COVID-19. CDR3s include the opening cysteine and the closing phenylalanine or tryptophan. D genes are given only for firm matches. Some rows mark clone size as missing; the rest say once, few, many or name a class of expanded clone.

CDR3 protein,CDR3 DNA,clone size,D gene,V gene,J gene
CASSRERPWVRQGTILDYGYTF,TGTGCCAGCAGCCGGGAGAGGCCATGGGTAAGACAGGGAACGATTTTGGACTATGGCTACACCTTC,-,TRBD1,TRBV4-2,TRBJ1-2
CASSPVSTDTQYF,TGTGCCAGCAGCCCCGTAAGCACAGATACGCAGTATTTT,once,-,TRBV7-9,TRBJ2-3
CASSWDRGDFYEQYF,TGTGCCAGCAGTTGGGACAGGGGAGATTTCTACGAGCAGTACTTC,-,TRBD1,TRBV2,TRBJ2-7
CASSETGWVNTEAFF,TGTGCCAGCAGTGAAACGGGGTGGGTGAACACTGAAGCTTTCTTT,few,-,TRBV6-1,TRBJ1-1
CASSLGGQTNEKLFF,TGTGCCAGCAGTTTGGGGGGGCAAACTAATGAAAAACTGTTTTTT,-,-,TRBV28,TRBJ1-4
CASSILAGGYNEQFF,TGTGCCAGCAGTATTCTAGCGGGGGGCTACAATGAGCAGTTCTTC,-,TRBD2,TRBV6-5,TRBJ2-1
CASSPSGGGLLYEQYF,TGTGCCAGTAGTCCTTCTGGCGGGGGCCTTCTCTACGAGCAGTACTTC,once,-,TRBV19,TRBJ2-7
CASSFASGGRGRPYEQYF,TGTGCCAGCAGCTTCGCGTCTGGCGGGAGGGGGCGTCCCTACGAGCAGTACTTC,-,TRBD2,TRBV7-2,TRBJ2-7
CASSLDSSYNSPLHF,TGTGCCAGCAGCTTGGACAGCTCCTATAATTCACCCCTCCACTTT,-,-,TRBV5-6,TRBJ1-6
CASSGWGGNEQFF,TGTGCCAGCAGCGGGTGGGGGGGCAATGAGCAGTTCTTC,-,TRBD2,TRBV2,TRBJ2-1
CASSLTSSGGSYNEQFF,TGCGCCAGCAGCCTTACTTCCAGCGGGGGCTCCTACAATGAGCAGTTCTTC,once,TRBD2,TRBV4-1,TRBJ2-1
CASSLTGEQPQHF,TGTGCCAGCAGTTTGACAGGGGAGCAGCCCCAGCATTTT,once,TRBD1,TRBV12-3/TRBV12-4,TRBJ1-5
CASSGLAGGRSKTGELFF,TGTGCCAGCAGCGGACTAGCGGGGGGGCGAAGTAAAACCGGGGAGCTGTTTTTT,-,TRBD2,TRBV9,TRBJ2-2
CASSQSLAGGKNIQYF,TGCGCCAGCAGCCAATCACTAGCGGGGGGAAAAAACATTCAGTACTTC,-,TRBD2,TRBV4-1,TRBJ2-4
CASSLTGEGSPLHF,TGCGCCAGCAGCTTAACAGGGGAAGGCTCACCCCTCCACTTT,few,TRBD1,TRBV5-1,TRBJ1-6
CATSRARQGIGNQPQHF,TGTGCCACCAGCAGAGCCCGGCAGGGGATCGGCAATCAGCCCCAGCATTTT,-,-,TRBV15,TRBJ1-5
CASSHRRGMNTEAFF,TGTGCCAGCAGTCATCGTAGGGGGATGAACACTGAAGCTTTCTTT,-,-,TRBV6-5,TRBJ1-1
CASSGDRGSGEKLFF,TGTGCCAGCAGTGGGGACAGGGGGTCTGGGGAAAAACTGTTTTTT,-,TRBD1,TRBV2,TRBJ1-4
CASSLRGGRNQPQHF,TGTGCCAGCAGCTTACGCGGGGGTAGAAATCAGCCCCAGCATTTT,-,-,TRBV11-1,TRBJ1-5
CASSLDRVLGEKLFF,TGTGCCAGCAGCCTTGACAGGGTTTTAGGTGAAAAACTGTTTTTT,-,TRBD1,TRBV7-9,TRBJ1-4
CATSDFIGGLSTDTQYF,TGTGCCACCAGTGATTTTATTGGCGGTCTAAGCACAGATACGCAGTATTTT,-,-,TRBV24-1,TRBJ2-3
CASSNRYVSRSCGYTF,TGTGCCAGCAGCAATAGATACGTCTCCCGATCGTGTGGCTACACCTTC,-,-,TRBV21-1,TRBJ1-2
CASSLRTSGNEQFF,TGTGCCAGCAGCCTGAGGACTAGCGGAAATGAGCAGTTCTTC,-,TRBD2,TRBV3-1/TRBV3-2,TRBJ2-1